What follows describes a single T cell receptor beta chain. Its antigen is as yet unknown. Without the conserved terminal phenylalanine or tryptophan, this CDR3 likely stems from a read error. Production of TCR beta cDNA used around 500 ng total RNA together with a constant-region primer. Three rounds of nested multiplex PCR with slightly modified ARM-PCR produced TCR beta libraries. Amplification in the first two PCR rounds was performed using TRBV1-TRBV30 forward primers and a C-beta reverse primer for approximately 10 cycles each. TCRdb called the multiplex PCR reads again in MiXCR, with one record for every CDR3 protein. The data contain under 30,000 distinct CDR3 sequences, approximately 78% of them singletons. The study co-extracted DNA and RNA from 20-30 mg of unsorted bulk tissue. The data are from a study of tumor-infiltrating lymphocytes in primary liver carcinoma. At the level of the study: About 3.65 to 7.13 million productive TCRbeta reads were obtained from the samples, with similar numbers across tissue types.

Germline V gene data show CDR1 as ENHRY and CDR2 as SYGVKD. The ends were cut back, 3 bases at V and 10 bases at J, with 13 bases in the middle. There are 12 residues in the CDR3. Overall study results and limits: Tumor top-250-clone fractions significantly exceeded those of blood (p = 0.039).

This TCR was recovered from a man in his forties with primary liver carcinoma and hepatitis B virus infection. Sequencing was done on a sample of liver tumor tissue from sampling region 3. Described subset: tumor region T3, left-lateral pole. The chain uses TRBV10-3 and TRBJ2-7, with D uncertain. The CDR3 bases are TGTGCCATCAGTGAAACCGGGCAAGGACAGTACTTA. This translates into CAISETGQGQYL.